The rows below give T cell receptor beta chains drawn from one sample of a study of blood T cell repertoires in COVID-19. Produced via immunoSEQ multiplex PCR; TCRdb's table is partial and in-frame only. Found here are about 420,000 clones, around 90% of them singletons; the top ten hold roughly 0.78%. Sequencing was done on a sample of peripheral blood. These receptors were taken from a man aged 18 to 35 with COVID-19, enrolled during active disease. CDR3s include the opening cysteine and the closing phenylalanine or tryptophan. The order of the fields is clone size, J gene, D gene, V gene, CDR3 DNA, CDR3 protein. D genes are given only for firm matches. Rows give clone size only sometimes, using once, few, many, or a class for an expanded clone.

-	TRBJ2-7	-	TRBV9	TGTGCCAGCAGCGTAGGGGGGGGCCGCTCCTACGAGCAGTACTTC	CASSVGGGRSYEQYF
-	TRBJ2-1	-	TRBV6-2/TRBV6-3	TGTGCCAGCAGCTTAATATGGCTTGATGAGCAGTTCTTC	CASSLIWLDEQFF
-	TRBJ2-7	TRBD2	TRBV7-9	TGTGCCAGCAGCGAGACTAGCGGGAGGTTCGAGCAGTACTTC	CASSETSGRFEQYF
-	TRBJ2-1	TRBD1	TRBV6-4	TGTGCCACCCGGACAGGTGACAATGAGCAGTTCTTC	CATRTGDNEQFF
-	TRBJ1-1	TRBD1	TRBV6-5	TGTGCCAGCAGCCACCACAGGGGTTGGGACACTGAAGCTTTCTTT	CASSHHRGWDTEAFF
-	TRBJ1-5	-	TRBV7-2	TGTGCCAGCAGCCCGACAGGAGTCGGCAATCAGCCCCAGCATTTT	CASSPTGVGNQPQHF
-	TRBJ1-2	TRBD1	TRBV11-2	TGTGCCAGCAGCTTAGGCGGACAGGGCTATGGCTACACCTTC	CASSLGGQGYGYTF
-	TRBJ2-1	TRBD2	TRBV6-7	TGTGCCAGCAGTTACTCGGATCGACTAGCGGACTACAATGAGCAGTTCTTC	CASSYSDRLADYNEQFF
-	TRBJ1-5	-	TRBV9	TGTGCCAGCAGCGCGGGGGTAAGCAATCAGCCCCAGCATTTT	CASSAGVSNQPQHF
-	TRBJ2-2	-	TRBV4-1	TGCGCCAGCAGCCAAGGGGACGGGGGCACCGGGGAGCTGTTTTTT	CASSQGDGGTGELFF
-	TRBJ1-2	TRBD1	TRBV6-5	TGTGCCAGCACGACAGGGTCTAGTGAAGGCTACACCTTC	CASTTGSSEGYTF
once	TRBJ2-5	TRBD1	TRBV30	TGTGCCTGGAAACCCCGGACAGGGGGCTTGGAGACCCAGTACTTC	CAWKPRTGGLETQYF
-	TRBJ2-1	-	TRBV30	TGTGCCTGGAGTGTAGTTCAGGGGATCACCTACAATGAGCAGTTCTTC	CAWSVVQGITYNEQFF
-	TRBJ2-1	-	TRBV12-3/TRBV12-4	TGTGCCAGCAGACACCGTTTCAATGAGCAGTTCTTC	CASRHRFNEQFF
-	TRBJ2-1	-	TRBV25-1	TGTGCCAGCAGTGGACTACCTTCCTACAATGAGCAGTTCTTC	CASSGLPSYNEQFF
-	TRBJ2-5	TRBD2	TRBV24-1	TGTGCCACCAGTGATCAGACTAGCGGGAGAATAGAGACCCAGTACTTC	CATSDQTSGRIETQYF
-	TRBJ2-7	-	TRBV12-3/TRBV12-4	TGTGCCAGCAGTTGGGGCATATCCTACGAGCAGTACTTC	CASSWGISYEQYF
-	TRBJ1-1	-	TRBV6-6	TGTGCCAGCAGTTACGGGAGGAAGGGAAACACTGAAGCTTTCTTT	CASSYGRKGNTEAFF
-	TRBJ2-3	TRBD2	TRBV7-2	TGTGCCAGCAGCTTAGTATTGGGACTAGCGACAGATACGCAGTATTTT	CASSLVLGLATDTQYF
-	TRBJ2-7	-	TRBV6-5	TGTGCCAGCAGTTACTCGGGACTTTCTACCTACGAGCAGTACTTC	CASSYSGLSTYEQYF
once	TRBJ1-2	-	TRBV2	TGTGCCAGCACCAAGGGAGCCGGTTATGGCTACACCTTC	CASTKGAGYGYTF
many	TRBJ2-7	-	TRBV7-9	TGTGCCAGCAGCTTAGTGACAACGAGTTACGAGCAGTACTTC	CASSLVTTSYEQYF
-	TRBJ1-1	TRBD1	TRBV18	TGTGCCACCACCGGGACAGGGCTGAACACTGAAGCTTTCTTT	CATTGTGLNTEAFF
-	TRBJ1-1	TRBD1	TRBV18	TGTGCCAGTGCGGGGACAGAGAACACTGAAGCTTTCTTT	CASAGTENTEAFF
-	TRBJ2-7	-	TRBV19	TGTGCCAGTAGTATACAGGCGCGCTACGAGCAGTACTTC	CASSIQARYEQYF
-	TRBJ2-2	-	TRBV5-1	TGCGCCAGCAGCTTGGCAGGGGCCCCGAACACCGGGGAGCTGTTTTTT	CASSLAGAPNTGELFF
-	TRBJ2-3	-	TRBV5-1	TGCGCCAGCAGCTTGCAGCAACTCGCGGGAAGTTTCACAGATACGCAGTATTTT	CASSLQQLAGSFTDTQYF
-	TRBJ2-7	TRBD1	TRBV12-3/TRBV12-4	TGTGCCACCACGGGACAGTTGAACTACGAGCAGTACTTC	CATTGQLNYEQYF
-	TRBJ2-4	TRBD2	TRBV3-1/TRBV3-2	TGTGCCAGCAGCCAATTAGCGGGCATTCAGTACTTC	CASSQLAGIQYF
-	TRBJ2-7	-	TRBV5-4	TGTGCCAGCAGCTTGGTCGGTGACTACGAGCAGTACTTC	CASSLVGDYEQYF
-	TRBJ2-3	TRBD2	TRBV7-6	TGTGCCAGCAGACCTAGCGGGGGGGCGTCCTCAGATACGCAGTATTTT	CASRPSGGASSDTQYF
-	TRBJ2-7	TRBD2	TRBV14	TGTGCCAGCAGCCAAGGGGGGGGAGCCCTCTACGAGCAGTACTTC	CASSQGGGALYEQYF
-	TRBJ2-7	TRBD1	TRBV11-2	TGTGCCAGCAGCACATACAGGGGGCCGAGCTACGAGCAGTACTTC	CASSTYRGPSYEQYF